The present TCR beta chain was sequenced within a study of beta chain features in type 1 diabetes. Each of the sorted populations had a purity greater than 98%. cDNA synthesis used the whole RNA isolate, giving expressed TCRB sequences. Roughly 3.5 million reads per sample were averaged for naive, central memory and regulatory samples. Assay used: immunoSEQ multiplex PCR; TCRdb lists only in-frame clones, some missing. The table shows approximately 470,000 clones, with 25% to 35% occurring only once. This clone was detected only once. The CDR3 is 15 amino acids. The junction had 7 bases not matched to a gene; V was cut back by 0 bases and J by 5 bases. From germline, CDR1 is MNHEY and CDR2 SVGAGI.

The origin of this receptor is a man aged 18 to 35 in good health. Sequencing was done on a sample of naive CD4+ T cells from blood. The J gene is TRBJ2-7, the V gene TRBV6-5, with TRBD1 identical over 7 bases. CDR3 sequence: CASSYSIGTDDEQYF. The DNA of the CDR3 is TGTGCCAGCAGTTACTCGATAGGGACAGACGACGAGCAGTACTTC.